This is a list of T cell receptor beta chains from one sample in a study of cytomegalovirus exposure and HLA in healthy donors. Sequencing was performed with immunoSEQ multiplex PCR; in TCRdb, only in-frame clones are kept and a portion is missing. Here the sample spans some 180,000 clones, under 80% being singletons. The material sequenced was PBMCs. These TCRs come from a woman aged 25 to 39 in good health and CMV-seropositive. CDR3s include the opening cysteine and the closing phenylalanine or tryptophan. The D gene is left open where the match is weak. Size tells how often a clone was seen (once, few, many) or the class of an expanded clone, and some rows leave it out.

.,TRBV11-2,TRBJ2-7,.,TGTGCCAGCAGCTTAATGGCAGGGGCGAGCCTCTACGAGCAGTACTTC,CASSLMAGASLYEQYF
TRBD1,TRBV7-9,TRBJ1-4,.,TGTGCCAGCAGCCGCACCGGGACAGAGGGTGAAAAACTGTTTTTT,CASSRTGTEGEKLFF
TRBD2,TRBV7-2,TRBJ2-2,.,TGTGCCAGCAGCTTAGTAGCGGGGGTGTCGGCCGGGGAGCTGTTTTTT,CASSLVAGVSAGELFF
TRBD2,TRBV4-2,TRBJ2-5,.,TGTGCCAGCAGCCAAGAAGTGCTAGGCGGGGGGTACCAAGAGACCCAGTACTTC,CASSQEVLGGGYQETQYF
TRBD1,TRBV19,TRBJ2-7,.,TGTGCCAGTAGCACGGGACAGGGAGTTATTGACTACGAGCAGTACTTC,CASSTGQGVIDYEQYF
.,TRBV27,TRBJ1-6,.,TGTGCCAGCAGTTTCAGGGTCGATAATTCACCCCTCCACTTT,CASSFRVDNSPLHF
.,TRBV9,TRBJ2-6,.,TGTGCCAGCAGCAACCAGGGGACGGCTGGGGCCAACGTCCTGACTTTC,CASSNQGTAGANVLTF
TRBD1,TRBV5-1,TRBJ2-6,.,TGCGCCAGCAGCTTTTACAGGGGTGGGGCCAACGTCCTGACTTTC,CASSFYRGGANVLTF
TRBD2,TRBV18,TRBJ2-4,once,TGTGCCAGCTCACCTTCGCCCAGCGGGGGCAAAAACATTCAGTACTTC,CASSPSPSGGKNIQYF
TRBD1,TRBV23-1,TRBJ1-4,.,TGCGCCAGCAGTCAATCAGACCAGCGAGACAGGGGAACTAATGAAAAACTGTTTTTT,CASSQSDQRDRGTNEKLFF
.,TRBV9,TRBJ1-6,.,TGTGCCAGCAGCGCACAGGGTCCTTCACCCCTCCACTTT,CASSAQGPSPLHF
.,TRBV13,TRBJ2-1,.,TGTGCCAGCAGCGGCGCAACAGGGGCGGGATACAATGAGCAGTTCTTC,CASSGATGAGYNEQFF
.,TRBV7-9,TRBJ2-1,few,TGTGCCAGCAGCTCCCCCCGCGGGGCCTACAATGAGCAGTTCTTC,CASSSPRGAYNEQFF
.,TRBV5-1,TRBJ2-7,.,TGCGCCAGCAGCTTGTCTCCCTACGAGCAGTACTTC,CASSLSPYEQYF
.,TRBV28,TRBJ1-3,few,TGTGCCAGCATCCAGGGGGGAAACACCATATATTTT,CASIQGGNTIYF
TRBD1,TRBV14,TRBJ1-2,.,TGTGCCAGCAGCCAAGTCATAGGGCAGGGGGCGTATGGCTACACCTTC,CASSQVIGQGAYGYTF
TRBD1,TRBV5-4,TRBJ2-3,few,TGTGCCAGCAGCGGGACAGGGGTAGATACGCAGTATTTT,CASSGTGVDTQYF
.,TRBV5-4,TRBJ2-7,.,TGTGCCAGCAGCCCAAGCAGGGATCCCTACGAGCAGTACTTC,CASSPSRDPYEQYF
.,TRBV5-1,TRBJ2-3,.,TGCGCCAGCAGCTTGGTCACAGCATCTAGCACAGATACGCAGTATTTT,CASSLVTASSTDTQYF
.,TRBV4-3,TRBJ1-1,.,TGCGCCAGCAGCCAAGTAGGGGTCAGCACTGAAGCTTTCTTT,CASSQVGVSTEAFF
TRBD1,TRBV7-9,TRBJ1-5,.,TGTGCCAGCAGCTTAGGGACAGGTGTCAATCAGCCCCAGCATTTT,CASSLGTGVNQPQHF
.,TRBV6-5,TRBJ2-7,.,TGTGCCAGCAGTTACCAGGGGCAGTCCTACGAGCAGTACTTC,CASSYQGQSYEQYF
.,TRBV21-1,TRBJ2-7,few,TGTGCCAGCAGCAGCAGGGTGAGGGGGGGAACCCCCTACGAGCAGTACTTC,CASSSRVRGGTPYEQYF
.,TRBV29-1,TRBJ1-1,few,TGCAGCGTAGCCCGGGGAACTGAAGCTTTCTTT,CSVARGTEAFF
TRBD1,TRBV28,TRBJ1-2,few,TGTGCCAGCAGGGACCTAGGGGGCTTGGGCTATGGCTACACCTTC,CASRDLGGLGYGYTF
TRBD1,TRBV7-9,TRBJ2-1,.,TGTGCCAGCAGCTTAGGTCGGACAGGGGTCTACAATGAGCAGTTCTTC,CASSLGRTGVYNEQFF
TRBD2,TRBV9,TRBJ2-3,.,TGTGCCAGCAGCGTCGGGGGGGGTACGCAGTATTTT,CASSVGGGTQYF
.,TRBV19,TRBJ1-5,.,TGTGCCAGTAGGGCAGGGATTTATAGCAATCAGCCCCAGCATTTT,CASRAGIYSNQPQHF
TRBD2,TRBV28,TRBJ2-5,.,TGTGCCTCATCGTCGGGGGGTTTGGAGACCCAGTACTTC,CASSSGGLETQYF
TRBD2,TRBV6-5,TRBJ2-3,.,TGTGCCAGCAGGAAGACAGCGGGGGCCACAGATACGCAGTATTTT,CASRKTAGATDTQYF
.,TRBV7-3,TRBJ1-6,few,TGTGCCAGCAGCTTGTCCAGTGATTCACCCCTCCACTTT,CASSLSSDSPLHF
TRBD2,TRBV9,TRBJ2-3,.,TGTGCCAGCAGCACCGGACTAGCGGGGGCCGGCACAGATACGCAGTATTTT,CASSTGLAGAGTDTQYF
.,TRBV21-1,TRBJ2-7,.,TGTGCCAGCAGCAAAGGACAGGGGAGGTTCGAGCAGTACTTC,CASSKGQGRFEQYF
TRBD1,TRBV27,TRBJ2-5,.,TGTGCCAGCAGTTCATTAGGGACAGAGCAAGAGACCCAGTACTTC,CASSSLGTEQETQYF
TRBD1,TRBV2,TRBJ2-1,once,TGTGCCGGGGCCGGGACAGGACACAATGAGCAGTTCTTC,CAGAGTGHNEQFF
TRBD1,TRBV7-2,TRBJ2-1,.,TGTGCCAGCAGAAGGACAGGGCGCAATGAGCAGTTCTTC,CASRRTGRNEQFF
TRBD2,TRBV19,TRBJ2-5,.,TGTGCCAGTAGTACGAGGACTAGCGGAGAGACCCAGTACTTC,CASSTRTSGETQYF
TRBD2,TRBV27,TRBJ2-2,.,TGTGCCAGCTCTCCCCTAGCGGGGGTGGGCACCGGGGAGCTGTTTTTT,CASSPLAGVGTGELFF
TRBD2,TRBV7-9,TRBJ2-3,.,TGTGCCGTCGAGCTAGCGGACACAGATACGCAGTATTTT,CAVELADTDTQYF
TRBD1,TRBV28,TRBJ1-6,.,TGTGCCAGCAGTCCCTCTATCGGACAGGGGATAACCTATAATTCACCCCTCCACTTT,CASSPSIGQGITYNSPLHF
TRBD1,TRBV5-1,TRBJ2-5,few,TGCGCCAGCTCCGGACAGGGCGGGGAGACCCAGTACTTC,CASSGQGGETQYF
.,TRBV2,TRBJ1-3,.,TGTGCCACCCTCACGGGGGTCGGAAACACCATATATTTT,CATLTGVGNTIYF
.,TRBV11-2,TRBJ1-4,few,TGTGCCAGCAGCTTACCAGGCAGGGTGGGTGAAAAACTGTTTTTT,CASSLPGRVGEKLFF
.,TRBV5-1,TRBJ2-5,few,TGCGCCAGCAGCTTGTTCCTGGGGGGGGCAGAGACCCAGTACTTC,CASSLFLGGAETQYF
TRBD2,TRBV14,TRBJ2-5,once,TGTGCCAGCAGCCCCTATGGCGGGGGGGCCCAAGAGACCCAGTACTTC,CASSPYGGGAQETQYF
.,TRBV7-9,TRBJ1-2,.,TGTGCCAGCAGCTCTCAGACTCCCCTTGGCTACACCTTC,CASSSQTPLGYTF
.,TRBV28,TRBJ2-7,.,TGTGCCAGCAGTTCTCTCCCGCGGGGTGACTACGAGCAGTACTTC,CASSSLPRGDYEQYF
TRBD1,TRBV5-6,TRBJ2-7,.,TGTGCCAGCAGCGACCGGGACAGCTACGAGCAGTACTTC,CASSDRDSYEQYF
TRBD2,TRBV27,TRBJ2-7,.,TGTGCCAGCAGTTTTGGGACTAGCTTCGAGCAGTACTTC,CASSFGTSFEQYF
.,TRBV10-3,TRBJ1-1,.,TGTGCCATCAAAATCGGGCAAGGGGGGAACACTGAAGCTTTCTTT,CAIKIGQGGNTEAFF
TRBD1,TRBV9,TRBJ1-5,.,TGTGCCAGCAGCGGAGGACAGGGTAGTAATCAGCCCCAGCATTTT,CASSGGQGSNQPQHF
.,TRBV2,TRBJ2-1,.,TGTGCCAGCAGTGAAGGGTACGGTGAGCAGTTCTTC,CASSEGYGEQFF
.,TRBV19,TRBJ1-2,.,TGTGCCAGTAGTATCCAGGACTCTAACTATGGCTACACCTTC,CASSIQDSNYGYTF
.,TRBV4-2,TRBJ2-7,.,TGTGCCAGCAGCCAAGTTGGGACTCGCTACGAGCAGTACTTC,CASSQVGTRYEQYF
.,TRBV21-1,TRBJ2-1,.,TGTGCCAGCGGGCGGGAGGGGAATGAGCAGTTCTTC,CASGREGNEQFF